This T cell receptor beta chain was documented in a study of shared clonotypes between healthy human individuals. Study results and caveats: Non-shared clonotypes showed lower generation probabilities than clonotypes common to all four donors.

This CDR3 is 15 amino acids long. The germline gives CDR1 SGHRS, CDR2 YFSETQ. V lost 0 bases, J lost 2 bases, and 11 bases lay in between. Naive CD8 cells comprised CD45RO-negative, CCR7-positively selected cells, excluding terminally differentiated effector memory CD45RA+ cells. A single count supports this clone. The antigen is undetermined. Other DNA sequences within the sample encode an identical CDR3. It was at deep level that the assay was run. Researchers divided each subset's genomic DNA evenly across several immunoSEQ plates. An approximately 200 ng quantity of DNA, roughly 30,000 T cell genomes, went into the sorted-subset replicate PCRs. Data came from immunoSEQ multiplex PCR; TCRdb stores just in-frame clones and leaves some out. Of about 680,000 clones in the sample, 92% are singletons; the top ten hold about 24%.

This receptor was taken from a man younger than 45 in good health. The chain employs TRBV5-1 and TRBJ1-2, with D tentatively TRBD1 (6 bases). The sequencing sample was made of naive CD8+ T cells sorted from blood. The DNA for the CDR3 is TGCGCCAGCAGCTTGGGGCGGGGGGCGAACTATGGCTACACCTTC. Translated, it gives CASSLGRGANYGYTF.